The table lists the clone carrying this T cell receptor (beta chain) with many counts. Its specificity is not known. TCRdb reprocessed the 5' RACE reads with MiXCR, giving one entry per CDR3 protein. The sample shows a few hundred thousand distinct CDR3 sequences, roughly 3.5% of them seen only once. This record comes from a study of T cells after yellow fever vaccination. About the study: SMART-Seq v4 Ultra Low Input served to prepare low-cell-number fractions.

Study-wide points: The study noted that FACS-sorted repertoires could contain abundant clonotypes contaminating from the bulk population.

CDR1 and CDR2 (germline): LGHNA, YSLEER. The CDR3 is 18 residues long. V was clipped by 0 bases and J by 3 bases; unmatched bases: 10. The V and J genes are TRBV4-3 and TRBJ2-3; 9 positions match TRBD1. The sample consisted of PBMCs, taken on the day of the yellow fever booster vaccination. This sequence originates from a man between 18 and 29 years old who received the YFV17D yellow fever vaccine. Here the CDR3 reads CASSQEGHLGTGTDTQYF. The CDR3 DNA is TGCGCCAGCAGCCAAGAAGGGCATTTGGGGACAGGGACAGATACGCAGTATTTT.